This entry lists 30 T cell receptor beta chains sequenced from one sample in a study of early T cells in non-severe SARS-CoV-2 infection. Each CDR3 protein gets one entry after TCRdb re-called the 5' RACE reads with MiXCR. This table has 20,000 to 30,000 distinct CDR3 sequences, 4.4% appearing once. The specimen was whole blood. Every receptor here comes from an adult who was a healthcare worker with PCR-confirmed SARS-CoV-2 infection or an uninfected control (not recorded which).

This clonotype was counted at least ten times. The chain links TRBV29-1 to TRBJ2-1, with 15 nucleotides matching TRBD2. The J segment lost 0 bases and the V segment lost 6 bases, leaving 3 bases of the junction unmatched. In germline, CDR1 is SQVTM, CDR2 ANQGSEA. CDR3 size: 16 residues. CDR3 loop: CSVGLAGGYSYNEQFF. The CDR3, as DNA: TGCAGCGTGGGACTAGCGGGGGGATACTCCTACAATGAGCAGTTCTTC.

This clonotype was counted many times. CDR3: CASRPNRALGEQYF. The CDR3 DNA sequence: TGTGCCAGCAGACCTAACAGGGCCCTGGGCGAGCAGTACTTC. This chain joins TRBV12-3 or TRBV12-4 and TRBJ2-7; D is possibly TRBD1 (6 bases). The CDR3 is 14 residues long. V was shortened by 6 bases and J by 6 bases, with 18 bases between the two germline ends.

This clonotype was recorded at least ten times. The chain is built from TRBV30 and TRBJ1-1; a possible D gene is TRBD1 (6 bases). The CDR3 contains 12 residues. Trimming cost V 6 bases and J 5 bases, with 13 bases left between them. CDR1 and CDR2 (germline): GTSNPN, SVGIG (reference sequence). DNA for the CDR3: TGTGCCTGCTCGCCAGGGGCAACTGAAGCTTTCTTT. It yields the protein CACSPGATEAFF. The full variable domain, with the rest looked up from reference TRBV30 and TRBJ1-1, is SQTIHQWPATLVQPVGSPLSLECTVEGTSNPNLYWYRQAAGRGLQLLFYSVGIGQISSEVPQNLSASRPQDRQFILSSKKLLLSDSGFYLCACSPGATEAFFGQGTRLTVV.

This clonotype was detected ten times or more. This rearrangement joins TRBV2 to TRBJ2-2; the match to TRBD2 covers 7 bases. This CDR3 is 14 amino acids long. J gave up 6 bases and V 7 bases, and 8 bases lay outside the gene matches. The V gene's germline CDR1 is SNHLY and CDR2 FYNNEI. CDR3 bases: TGTGCCAGCACCTGGACTAGTGTTCCCGGGGAGCTGTTTTTT. Translating it yields CASTWTSVPGELFF.

This clonotype was seen a handful of times. J is TRBJ2-7 and V is TRBV28; TRBD1 is a possible D gene (6 bases). CDR1 and CDR2 (germline): MDHEN, SYDVKM. CDR3 length: 13 residues. V lost 5 bases, J lost 3 bases, and 11 bases lay in between. CDR3 nucleotide sequence: TGTGCCAGCAGTAAGGACAGACTCTACGAGCAGTACTTC. It specifies CASSKDRLYEQYF.

This clonotype was counted many times. The chain combines TRBV29-1 with TRBJ1-1; the D is unclear. Between the trimmed V and J ends, which lost 3 bases and 0 bases, there was a span of 8 bases. The CDR3 has 13 amino acids. Looked up from germline, CDR1 is SQVTM and CDR2 is ANQGSEA. The CDR3 reads CSVERVMNTEAFF. The CDR3 DNA sequence: TGCAGCGTTGAGAGGGTCATGAACACTGAAGCTTTCTTT. Full variable domain (rest looked up from reference TRBV29-1 and TRBJ1-1): SAVISQKPSRDICQRGTSLTIQCQVDSQVTMMFWYRQQPGQSLTLIATANQGSEATYESGFVIDKFPISRPNLTFSTLTVSNMSPEDSSIYLCSVERVMNTEAFFGQGTRLTVV.

In this sample, this clonotype turned up many times. The V gene is TRBV20-1, the J gene TRBJ2-7, with 9 bases matching TRBD1. This CDR3 is 14 amino acids long. J was trimmed by 4 bases and V by 3 bases; bases with no gene match: 7. The germline V gene has CDR1 DFQATT and CDR2 SNEGSKA (reference sequence). The CDR3 region has the DNA TGCAGTGCTAGGTTACAGGGGGCTGTGTACGAGCAGTACTTC. It yields the protein CSARLQGAVYEQYF.

This clonotype was counted at least ten times. V and J are TRBV20-1 and TRBJ2-1, with 12 bases fitting TRBD2. Germline assignment: CDR1 DFQATT and CDR2 SNEGSKA (reference sequence). The ends lost 0 bases at V and 4 bases at J; junction bases unmatched: 4. The CDR3 has 16 amino acids. CDR3 DNA: TGCAGTGCTAGAGATCCCCTAGCGGGGGGGTACAATGAGCAGTTCTTC. Protein: CSARDPLAGGYNEQFF.

This clonotype showed up many times. The gene calls are TRBV28 and TRBJ1-6; D not resolved. The CDR3 loop spans 15 amino acids. Germline CDR1 MDHEN, CDR2 SYDVKM. The germline V and J ends were trimmed by 6 bases and 8 bases, with 17 bases remaining between them. The CDR3 region is CASSRDARRYSPLHF. CDR3 sequence (DNA): TGTGCCAGCAGCCGCGACGCCCGAAGGTATTCACCCCTCCACTTT.

This clonotype appeared a few times. The chain carries TRBV12-3 or TRBV12-4 and TRBJ1-2, with D possibly matching TRBD1 (6 bases). CDR3 length: 12 residues. V gave up 5 bases and J gave up 8 bases, with 12 bases separating them. In DNA, the CDR3 is TGTGCCAGCAGTCTAGGACAGTTGGGCTACACCTTC. It yields the protein CASSLGQLGYTF.

This clonotype was picked up many times. This chain uses TRBV27 with TRBJ2-3; a possible D gene is TRBD2 (7 bases). The CDR3 length is 16 residues. Trimming left V 7 bases short and J 0 bases short, with 17 bases between. Germline values: CDR1 MNHEY, CDR2 SMNVEV (reference sequence). CDR3 in DNA: TGTGCCAGCACCTCCCTAGGGGGGGCTAGCACAGATACGCAGTATTTT. It specifies CASTSLGGASTDTQYF.

At least ten counts were recorded for this clonotype. J is TRBJ2-7 and V is TRBV19; TRBD1 agrees at 8 bases. The CDR3 runs to 15 residues. V shed 5 bases and J 2 bases; nucleotides not matched to a gene: 8. The germline V gene encodes CDR1 LNHDA and CDR2 SQIVND (reference sequence). The CDR3 sequence is CASSAGTGSPYEQYF. In nucleotides, the CDR3 is TGTGCCAGTAGTGCCGGGACAGGAAGCCCCTACGAGCAGTACTTC.

There are a few counts of this clonotype. The chain couples TRBV28 to TRBJ1-1; no clear D. Germline values: CDR1 MDHEN, CDR2 SYDVKM. Trimming shortened V by 7 bases and J by 4 bases, and 13 bases separated the two germline ends. CDR3 length: 13 residues. In DNA form, the CDR3 reads TGTGCCAGCACCACCCCCTTGACCACTGAAGCTTTCTTT. Translated: CASTTPLTTEAFF.

This clonotype has a count of ten or more. V gene TRBV2 combines with J gene TRBJ1-1; a possible D gene is TRBD1 (5 bases). V was shortened by 3 bases and J by 7 bases, with 9 bases between the two germline ends. Germline CDR1 and CDR2: SNHLY and FYNNEI. This CDR3 spans 12 amino acids. The CDR3 reads CASSEAGFEAFF. The CDR3, as DNA: TGTGCCAGCAGTGAGGCAGGGTTTGAAGCTTTCTTT.

This clonotype occurred many times. This chain links TRBV10-3 with TRBJ1-2; no reliable D call. The CDR3 sequence is 14 residues long. Germline V lookup: CDR1 ENHRY, CDR2 SYGVKD. Between the trimmed V and J ends, which lost 6 bases and 7 bases, there was a span of 18 bases. The CDR3 region has the DNA TGTGCCATCAGCCTTAGCGGGAAAAGCTTTGGCTACACCTTC. Encoded protein: CAISLSGKSFGYTF.

At least ten counts were recorded for this clonotype. The chain couples TRBV12-3 or TRBV12-4 to TRBJ1-2; 10 positions match TRBD1. The CDR3 covers 16 residues. V lost 6 bases and J lost 7; bases outside the gene matches: 14. In DNA form, the CDR3 reads TGTGCCAGCAGCCCAAGCGACCGACAGGGGGCGCTTGGCTACACCTTC. Residues: CASSPSDRQGALGYTF.

This clonotype was counted many times. The chain joins TRBV6-6 to TRBJ1-6, with D possibly TRBD1 on 6 matching bases. The germline V and J ends were trimmed by 5 bases and 5 bases, with 13 bases remaining between them. Germline assignment: CDR1 MNHNY and CDR2 SVGAGI (reference sequence). This CDR3 has 15 amino acids. CDR3 residues: CASSEATGHNSPLHF. The DNA of the CDR3 is TGTGCCAGCAGTGAAGCGACAGGTCATAATTCACCCCTCCACTTT.

Ten or more counts support this clonotype. The chain carries TRBV20-1 and TRBJ2-5, with unresolved D. With 3 bases removed from V and 5 bases from J, the gap between germline ends came to 16 bases. CDR1 DFQATT and CDR2 SNEGSKA come from the germline V gene (reference sequence). The CDR3 totals 14 residues. The CDR3 is CSASPGSNEETQYF. For the CDR3, the DNA is TGCAGTGCTAGTCCTGGGTCAAACGAGGAGACCCAGTACTTC.

This clonotype is judged medium-sized. The chain employs TRBV7-6 and TRBJ2-1, with 7 nucleotides matching TRBD1. Germline V lookup: CDR1 SGHVS, CDR2 FNYEAQ. This CDR3 has 14 amino acids. The junction had 8 bases not matched to a gene; V was cut back by 5 bases and J by 7 bases. CDR3 DNA sequence: TGTGCCAGCAGCCCGCACCTGACAGGGAATGAGCAGTTCTTC. It translates to CASSPHLTGNEQFF.

This clonotype was found many times. The chain joins TRBV4-3 to TRBJ2-7; D ambiguous. Germline loops: CDR1 LGHNA, CDR2 YSLEER. Trimming left V 0 bases short and J 0 bases short, with 12 bases between. The CDR3 is made up of 16 amino acids. The CDR3 coding sequence is TGCGCCAGCAGCCAAGATACGGAGCCAAGCTCCTACGAGCAGTACTTC. This gives the protein CASSQDTEPSSYEQYF.

At least ten counts were recorded for this clonotype. This chain uses TRBV7-9 with TRBJ2-7, with 7 bases lining up with TRBD1. Germline V gives CDR1 SEHNR, CDR2 FQNEAQ (reference sequence). The trim removed 5 bases at V and 3 bases at J, leaving 10 bases unmatched. This CDR3 spans 15 amino acids. The CDR3 protein is CASSLAAGTVYEQYF. Written as DNA, the CDR3 is TGTGCCAGCAGCCTCGCAGCCGGGACAGTCTACGAGCAGTACTTC.

This clonotype was found many times. The chain recombines TRBV6-5 with TRBJ2-1; 7 nucleotides match TRBD2. V lost 0 bases and J lost 3; bases outside the gene matches: 5. The CDR3 has 16 amino acids. Germline V CDR1 and CDR2: MNHEY, SVGAGI. CDR3 coding DNA: TGTGCCAGCAGTTACTCCCGGGGAGGGAACTACAATGAGCAGTTCTTC. Amino acid sequence: CASSYSRGGNYNEQFF.

This clonotype showed up many times. The chain joins TRBV5-1 to TRBJ2-2; D perhaps matches TRBD2 (5 bases). The ends were cut back, 3 bases at V and 4 bases at J, with 16 bases in the middle. CDR3 size: 16 residues. From germline, CDR1 is SGHRS and CDR2 YFSETQ. CDR3 sequence (DNA): TGCGCCAGCAGCTCAGAAGGAGGCCGGGGCACCGGGGAGCTGTTTTTT. As protein: CASSSEGGRGTGELFF.

This clonotype was observed many times. The rearrangement uses TRBV7-9 and TRBJ1-1, with 9 bases that match TRBD1. Germline trimming cut 5 bases from V and 3 bases from J; bases unmatched to any gene: 10. This CDR3 is built from 16 residues. Germline V gives CDR1 SEHNR, CDR2 FQNEAQ (reference sequence). CDR3 DNA: TGTGCCAGCAGCAAACCGACAGGGGGGATGTACACTGAAGCTTTCTTT. The encoded protein is CASSKPTGGMYTEAFF. The complete variable domain, with remaining parts taken from reference TRBV7-9 and TRBJ1-1, reads DTGVSQNPRHKITKRGQNVTFRCDPISEHNRLYWYRQTLGQGPEFLTYFQNEAQLEKSRLLSDRFSAERPKGSFSTLEIQRTEQGDSAMYLCASSKPTGGMYTEAFFGQGTRLTVV.

Judged by abundance, this clonotype is medium-sized. V gene TRBV5-1 combines with J gene TRBJ1-1; possible D gene TRBD1, 5 bases. Trimming took off 0 bases at V and 0 bases at J, with 9 bases between the two ends. The CDR3 sequence is 15 residues long. The germline CDR1 and CDR2 sequences are SGHRS and YFSETQ. CDR3 region: CASSLVGALNTEAFF. In DNA, the CDR3 is TGCGCCAGCAGCTTGGTCGGGGCGCTGAACACTGAAGCTTTCTTT.

Many counts were recorded for this clonotype. The CDR3 loop reads CASRETGMIYNEQFF. The CDR3 nucleotides are TGTGCCAGCAGAGAAACAGGGATGATCTACAATGAGCAGTTCTTC. This sequence joins TRBV6-2 or TRBV6-3 and TRBJ2-1, with D possibly being TRBD1 (6 bases). The length of the CDR3 is 15 residues. V lost 6 bases and J lost 3, with 15 bases in between. The germline CDR1 and CDR2 sequences are MNHEY and SVGEGT.

This clonotype was found many times. The chain has TRBV27 and TRBJ1-6; the D gene is possibly TRBD1 (5 bases). V dropped 5 bases and J dropped 7 bases, with 18 bases sitting between them. Germline assignment: CDR1 MNHEY and CDR2 SMNVEV (reference sequence). The CDR3 runs to 16 residues. CDR3 nucleotide sequence: TGTGCCAGCAGTCTACCAGCAGGGTCCGGAAATTCACCCCTCCACTTT. It codes for CASSLPAGSGNSPLHF.

This clonotype was observed many times. V usage is TRBV30 and J usage is TRBJ1-2; D unresolved. Germline V gives CDR1 GTSNPN, CDR2 SVGIG (reference sequence). The CDR3 extends over 13 amino acids. Trimming took 4 bases from V and 4 from J, leaving 13 bases between them. The DNA of the CDR3 is TGTGCCTGGACCAAACTTGGGCTCTATGGCTACACCTTC. The encoded protein is CAWTKLGLYGYTF.

This clonotype was seen at least ten times. The chain uses TRBV20-1 and TRBJ2-3; tentatively, D is TRBD2 (5 bases). There are 16 residues in the CDR3. Germline V gene data show CDR1 as DFQATT and CDR2 as SNEGSKA (reference sequence). Trimming took 3 bases from V and 2 from J, leaving 18 bases between them. The chain's CDR3 is CSARSIRSGNTDTQYF. The CDR3 coding sequence is TGCAGTGCTAGGAGTATTAGGAGCGGCAACACAGATACGCAGTATTTT.

This clonotype has at least ten counts. This rearrangement joins TRBV20-1 to TRBJ2-3, with 11 bases matching TRBD2. With V trimmed by 5 bases and J by 2 bases, 3 bases remained unmatched. CDR1 and CDR2 (germline): DFQATT, SNEGSKA (reference sequence). The CDR3 has 14 residues. CDR3 nucleotides: TGCAGTGCTTTAGCGGGGGGGCACACAGATACGCAGTATTTT. Its translation: CSALAGGHTDTQYF.